The 20 T cell receptor beta chains reported below all come from one sample, sequenced in a study of long-term antiretroviral therapy in people with HIV. Run at survey level, the immunoSEQ assay was version v3.0. The protocol was immunoSEQ multiplex PCR, while the TCRdb copy is restricted to in-frame clones and leaves out a portion. The repertoire holds tens of thousands of clones, with more than 65% as singletons. The sample here was unsorted PBMCs, taken 2.3 to 2.5 years after starting antiretroviral therapy. These receptors all come from a man aged 40-50 years with HIV.

The chain uses TRBV10-3 and TRBJ1-1; the match to TRBD1 covers 9 bases. V gave up 7 bases and J gave up 5 bases; unmatched junction bases: 14. This CDR3 has 16 amino acids. Germline V CDR1 and CDR2: ENHRY, SYGVKD. CDR3 residues: CAIILNGTGRSTEAFF. CDR3 coding DNA: TGTGCCATCATCCTCAATGGGACAGGGCGGTCGACTGAAGCTTTCTTT.

The V gene is TRBV25-1, the J gene TRBJ1-1, with D unclear. The CDR3 has 18 residues. Trimming cost V 6 bases and J 0 bases, with 23 bases left between them. Germline-derived CDR1 and CDR2 are MGHDK and SYGVNS. The CDR3 loop reads CASRGIDPYTLLNTEAFF. Written as DNA, the CDR3 is TGTGCCAGCAGAGGCATAGATCCTTACACGCTCTTGAACACTGAAGCTTTCTTT. Full variable domain (outside the CDR3, taken from reference TRBV25-1 and TRBJ1-1): EADIYQTPRYLVIGTGKKITLECSQTMGHDKMYWYQQDPGMELHLIHYSYGVNSTEKGDLSSESTVSRIRTEHFPLTLESARPSHTSQYLCASRGIDPYTLLNTEAFFGQGTRLTVV.

The chain links TRBV18 to TRBJ2-3; the D is unclear. Germline CDR1 reads KGHSH; CDR2 reads LQKENI. The CDR3 contains 13 residues. The V gene lost 8 bases and the J gene lost 0 bases, with 9 bases spanning the gap. CDR3 DNA sequence: TGTGCCAGCCCTTTGGACAGCACAGATACGCAGTATTTT. Its translation: CASPLDSTDTQYF.

CDR3 sequence (DNA): TGTGCCAGCTCACCCGTGACAGGGGGAGGAAACACCATATATTTT. Translation: CASSPVTGGGNTIYF. V is TRBV18 and J is TRBJ1-3; 9 bases align to TRBD1. Germline V gene lookup returns CDR1 KGHSH and CDR2 LQKENI. Trimming took 3 bases from V and 4 from J; bases not matched to a gene: 4. CDR3 length equals 15 residues. The whole variable domain, remainder taken from reference TRBV18 and TRBJ1-3, is NAGVMQNPRHLVRRRGQEARLRCSPMKGHSHVYWYRQLPEEGLKFMVYLQKENIIDESGMPKERFSAEFPKEGPSILRIQQVVRGDSAAYFCASSPVTGGGNTIYFGEGSWLTVV.

The gene calls are TRBV11-2 and TRBJ1-1; 8 bases line up with TRBD1. V shed 0 bases, J shed 4 bases, and the junction held 7 bases outside the gene matches. CDR1 is SGHAT and CDR2 is FQNNGV in the germline V gene. The CDR3 length is 16 residues. In nucleotides, the CDR3 is TGTGCCAGCAGCTTAGAGGGCAGGGGGCAGGGCACTGAAGCTTTCTTT. Translated: CASSLEGRGQGTEAFF.

CDR3 protein: CASSLVGQNTEAFF. CDR3 sequence (DNA): TGTGCCAGCAGCTTGGTAGGGCAGAACACTGAAGCTTTCTTT. The rearrangement links TRBV5-4 to TRBJ1-1, with unresolved D. Deletions cut 0 bases from V and 1 base from J, with 7 bases between. Germline V gene data show CDR1 as SGHNT and CDR2 as YYREEE (reference sequence). The CDR3 is 14 amino acids. Filled out from reference TRBV5-4 and TRBJ1-1, the complete variable domain reads ETGVTQSPTHLIKTRGQQVTLRCSSQSGHNTVSWYQQALGQGPQFIFQYYREEENGRGNFPPRFSGLQFPNYSSELNVNALELDDSALYLCASSLVGQNTEAFFGQGTRLTVV.

The chain employs TRBV11-2 and TRBJ1-1; D possibly corresponds to TRBD1 (5 bases). Per germline, CDR1 SGHAT and CDR2 FQNNGV. CDR3 length equals 14 residues. V gave up 4 bases and J gave up 4 bases, with 13 bases separating them. CDR3 nucleotide sequence: TGTGCCAGCAGCTACGGGCAGGGTGGCACTGAAGCTTTCTTT. Translation gives CASSYGQGGTEAFF.

The rearrangement joins TRBV19 to TRBJ1-2, with D uncertain. Per the germline V gene, CDR1 is LNHDA and CDR2 is SQIVND (reference sequence). V was shortened by 3 bases and J by 3 bases, with 17 bases between the two germline ends. CDR3 size: 16 residues. The CDR3 nucleotides are TGTGCCAGTAGTATGTCCCCTTGGGTTTTTGACTATGGCTACACCTTC. The encoded protein is CASSMSPWVFDYGYTF. The full variable domain, with the rest looked up from reference TRBV19 and TRBJ1-2, is DGGITQSPKYLFRKEGQNVTLSCEQNLNHDAMYWYRQDPGQGLRLIYYSQIVNDFQKGDIAEGYSVSREKKESFPLTVTSAQKNPTAFYLCASSMSPWVFDYGYTFGSGTRLTVV.

The chain combines TRBV5-1 with TRBJ2-5, with TRBD1 as a possible D gene (5 bases). The germline V and J ends were trimmed by 6 bases and 2 bases, with 11 bases remaining between them. The germline V gene encodes CDR1 SGHRS and CDR2 YFSETQ. This CDR3 region has 13 residues. The CDR3 DNA sequence: TGCGCCAGCAAGGGGCATACTCAAGAGACCCAGTACTTC. Protein product: CASKGHTQETQYF. Full variable domain (missing parts from reference TRBV5-1 and TRBJ2-5): KAGVTQTPRYLIKTRGQQVTLSCSPISGHRSVSWYQQTPGQGLQFLFEYFSETQRNKGNFPGRFSGRQFSNSRSEMNVSTLELGDSALYLCASKGHTQETQYFGPGTRLLVL.

The chain combines TRBV5-4 with TRBJ2-1; 13 bases map to TRBD2. The CDR3 extends over 15 amino acids. Germline V gene sequence: CDR1 SGHNT, CDR2 YYREEE (reference sequence). V shed 7 bases and J 6 bases; nucleotides not matched to a gene: 7. Here the CDR3 reads CASETLAGGVNEQFF. DNA for the CDR3: TGTGCCAGCGAAACACTAGCGGGAGGGGTCAATGAGCAGTTCTTC.

J is TRBJ2-3 and V is TRBV28; D unresolved. The V gene lost 3 bases and the J gene lost 5 bases, with 6 bases spanning the gap. CDR3 size: 12 residues. In germline, CDR1 is MDHEN, CDR2 SYDVKM. The CDR3 reads CASSFWGDTQYF. In nucleotides, the CDR3 is TGTGCCAGCAGTTTCTGGGGAGATACGCAGTATTTT.

V usage is TRBV27 and J usage is TRBJ1-5; possible D gene TRBD1, 6 bases. V lost 5 bases and J 6 bases, leaving 17 bases between the germline ends. The CDR3 spans 15 residues. From germline, CDR1 is MNHEY and CDR2 SMNVEV (reference sequence). The CDR3 loop reads CASSRDRSVVQPQHF. The CDR3, as DNA: TGTGCCAGCAGTCGTGACAGGTCCGTGGTTCAGCCCCAGCATTTT.

The genes are TRBV27 and TRBJ2-7; TRBD1 matches 7 bases. The V gene end was trimmed by 6 bases and the J gene end by 4 bases; junction bases not matched to a gene: 9. The CDR3 has 14 residues. From germline, CDR1 is MNHEY and CDR2 SMNVEV (reference sequence). The CDR3 loop is CASSDDKQGYEQYF. The CDR3, as DNA: TGTGCCAGCAGCGACGATAAACAGGGGTACGAGCAGTACTTC.

The chain recombines TRBV27 with TRBJ1-6; 8 bases map to TRBD1. Per germline, CDR1 MNHEY and CDR2 SMNVEV (reference sequence). The CDR3 consists of 15 residues. The V gene end was trimmed by 2 bases and the J gene end by 7 bases; junction bases not matched to a gene: 4. The CDR3 protein is CASSLLGQVNSPLHF. CDR3 nucleotides: TGTGCCAGCAGTTTACTGGGACAGGTCAATTCACCCCTCCACTTT.

The CDR3 DNA follows: TGTGCCAGCAGAATGGGGTTGGAGACCCAGTACTTC. Amino acids: CASRMGLETQYF. V usage is TRBV2 and J usage is TRBJ2-5; D is uncertain. Per germline, CDR1 SNHLY and CDR2 FYNNEI. This CDR3 comprises 12 residues. V gave up 6 bases and J gave up 5 bases, with 10 bases separating them.

The genes are TRBV19 and TRBJ2-2; 11 positions match TRBD2. Germline V gene data show CDR1 as LNHDA and CDR2 as SQIVND (reference sequence). The CDR3 totals 14 residues. With 9 bases clipped from V and 8 bases from J, the junction kept 8 bases outside the gene matches. CDR3 protein: CASYSLAGGGELFF. The CDR3 nucleotides read TGTGCCAGCTATAGCCTAGCGGGAGGTGGGGAGCTGTTTTTT.

The rearrangement joins TRBV10-1 to TRBJ2-7; 10 nucleotides align to TRBD2. Per the germline V gene, CDR1 is WNHNN and CDR2 is SYGVQD (reference sequence). Losses at the gene ends were 6 bases for V and 5 bases for J; bases not matched to a gene: 7. There are 14 residues in the CDR3. The chain's CDR3 is CASRASGSRDEQYF. CDR3 bases: TGCGCCAGCAGGGCTAGCGGGAGCCGGGACGAGCAGTACTTC.

This chain joins TRBV7-2 and TRBJ1-1; unclear D gene. V shed 6 bases and J shed 4 bases, with 15 bases lying between them. This CDR3 contains 14 residues. The germline CDR1 and CDR2 sequences are SGHTA and FQGNSA. CDR3: CASRRGGESTEAFF. DNA for the CDR3: TGTGCCAGCAGACGTGGTGGGGAGAGCACTGAAGCTTTCTTT.

This clone was detected only a few times. This chain links TRBV21-1 with TRBJ1-4; TRBD1 is the table's D call, not checked against the DNA. TRBV21-1 constitutes a pseudogene. The CDR3 totals 18 residues. CDR3 coding DNA: TGTGCCAGCAGCAAAGCGGGGTGGTGGAACAGGGGAGGAGAAAAACTGTTTTTT. Encoded protein: CASSKAGWWNRGGEKLFF.

This clone appeared a few times. V is TRBV29-1 and J is TRBJ1-2; TRBD1 is a possible D gene (5 bases). The V end was cut by 7 bases, the J end by 5 bases, with 11 bases between. From germline, CDR1 is SQVTM and CDR2 ANQGSEA. The CDR3 is 11 residues long. The CDR3 DNA follows: TGCAGCGAGGGGACGGCATATGGCTACACCTTC. This encodes CSEGTAYGYTF.